The entry below describes one TCR beta chain. Its antigen is currently unknown. The data originate from a study of cytomegalovirus exposure and HLA in healthy donors. Regarding the study as a whole: TCR beta sequences reportedly predicted most subjects' HLA-A and HLA-B alleles accurately. A list of 164 TCR beta chains associated with cytomegalovirus was given. When presence/absence was analysed, sequencing depth was taken to be roughly uniform across donors.

V was cut by 4 bases and J by 2 bases, with 6 bases left in between. This CDR3 contains 12 residues. Germline CDR1 KGHSH, CDR2 LQKENI. Amplification used 60 Vbeta primers and 13 Jbeta primers. The assay was immunoSEQ multiplex PCR, and TCRdb's table has in-frame clones only and misses some. The clone table shows about 200,000 clones, with the ten largest holding 6.5%. Sequencing was performed on PBMCs. The chain has TRBV18 and TRBJ2-7, with D tentatively TRBD1 (6 bases). The clonotype was recovered from a man aged 25-45 years in good health and CMV-seronegative. CDR3 DNA: TGTGCCAGCTCACAGGGGGCCTACGAGCAGTACTTC. Amino acid sequence: CASSQGAYEQYF.